The clone carrying this TCR beta chain occurred once. Antigen unknown. This CDR3 spans 16 amino acids. V was pared by 4 bases and J by 6 bases, with 10 bases of the junction left unmatched. Germline CDR1 is MGHRA and CDR2 is YSYEKL. As for time point: persistent/refractory GD, antithyroid drugs over 5 years with positive TRAb. PBMC-derived RNA was used for the TCR library. This entry belongs to a study of regulatory T cells in long-lasting Graves disease. Study in general: With positive TSH receptor antibodies and over 5 years of antithyroid drugs, Graves' disease was considered persistent.

Study observations and caveats: With persistent disease, TRBV28, TRBJ1-2 and TRBJ2-5 were the favored segments.

The authors built TCR beta libraries using iRepertoire HTBI primers and Arm-PCR of CDR3 regions. TCRdb re-called the multiplex PCR reads with MiXCR, one entry per CDR3 protein. The data show some 330,000 distinct CDR3 sequences, more than 20% seen once. The origin of this receptor is a woman aged 40 to 55 with Graves disease. V and J are TRBV4-1 and TRBJ1-2; 11 bases are shared with TRBD1. This specimen consisted of peripheral blood mononuclear cells (PBMCs), obtained when the disease was refractory, from a patient treated with antithyroid drugs. CDR3 nucleotides: TGCGCCAGCAGCCGGATAGGGGACAGGGGGTTAAATGGCTACACCTTC. This encodes CASSRIGDRGLNGYTF.